The entry that follows covers one T cell receptor (beta chain) sequence. The junction departs from germline at one end; a sequencing error may be responsible. This record comes from a study of human T cells and chemical hapten exposure. Turning to the study itself: Patients were given diphenylcyclopropenone on the scalp weekly across the roughly 25-week study.

The V gene's germline CDR1 is LNHDA and CDR2 SQIVND (reference sequence). There are 15 residues in the CDR3. As to time point: patch test 2, 6 weeks after DPC sensitization. Treatment defined: therapeutic diphenylcyclopropenone sensitization with weekly scalp DPC. TCRdb redid the calling of the RACE reads with MiXCR, one entry per CDR3 protein. The sample holds 80,000 to 100,000 distinct CDR3 sequences, 10% seen once. Sample: whole blood, taken in connection with sensitization to the hapten diphenylcyclopropenone (DPC). The chain is built from TRBV19 and TRBJ1-5; tentative D call: TRBD1 (6 bases). The receptor comes from a woman between 50 and 59 years old with alopecia areata. Some clones in this sample may be carry-over from other donors' samples. As DNA, the CDR3 is TGTACCAGTAGTCGCGGGACACCCAGCAATCAGCCCCAGCATTTT. Encoded protein: CTSSRGTPSNQPQHF.